Listed below are T cell receptor beta chains from one sample, sequenced in a study of T cell repertoires in cytomegalovirus infection. The antigens for these receptors are not known. Each CDR3 protein is one row after TCRdb ran MiXCR on the reads. The data contain around 540,000 distinct CDR3 sequences, around 35% of them singletons. Sequenced here: cultured PBMCs, sampled from culture after CMV antigen stimulation. The receptor set was obtained from a human donor in good health (CMV status not recorded). Some clones in this sample may be carry-over from other donors' samples. Each CDR3 is given without its conserved first and last residue. Each record gives: J gene, V gene, CDR3 protein.

>TRBJ2-3|TRBV9
ASSVAAGGDTQY
>TRBJ1-2|TRBV7-9
ASSSPGTGAGAGYT
>TRBJ1-1|TRBV12-3/TRBV12-4
AVTGTRAF
>TRBJ1-3|TRBV7-9
ASSPPSRAGNTIY
>TRBJ1-2|TRBV4-1
ASSQYFTGFGYT
>TRBJ1-2|TRBV4-1
ASSQNRAWGPYGYT
>TRBJ1-1|TRBV7-8
ASSSSGGRGISEAF
>TRBJ2-3|TRBV4-1
ASSPGTSDTDTQY
>TRBJ1-5|TRBV7-2
ASTPVGGTDSNQPQH
>TRBJ1-5|TRBV28
ASSSGTGQYSNQPQH
>TRBJ1-1|TRBV7-2
ASSLNWGRGRTEAF
>TRBJ1-2|TRBV5-1
ASSFGNFYGYT
>TRBJ2-1|TRBV6-6
ASSHARLAGDNEQF
>TRBJ2-4|TRBV7-2
ASSANVADVQY
>TRBJ2-1|TRBV7-2
ASSRLSVNEQF
>TRBJ2-5|TRBV20-1
SATTGGQETQY
>TRBJ1-1|TRBV19
ASLPRGRAGTEAF
>TRBJ1-1|TRBV7-8
ASNRYRDRDEAF
>TRBJ2-1|TRBV7-6
ASSLRGLAAGSGSYNEQF
>TRBJ2-7|TRBV7-2
ASSLGPVLSYEQY
>TRBJ2-7|TRBV5-6
ASTRSSYEQY
>TRBJ1-2|TRBV6-6
ASSYSRAANYGYT
>TRBJ2-7|TRBV6-9
ASSFGGTGVHEQY
>TRBJ2-3|TRBV29-1
SVAEGTQY
>TRBJ2-2|TRBV11-2
ASSPFRDTALAGELF
>TRBJ1-6|TRBV6-2/TRBV6-3
ASKEGGRPLH
>TRBJ2-5|TRBV7-2
ASSLGWSETQY
>TRBJ2-5|TRBV6-6
ASSYTVTAQETQY
>TRBJ2-5|TRBV6-6
ASSDLGYQETQY
>TRBJ1-6|TRBV27
ASSLSYRDSYNSPLH
>TRBJ1-6|TRBV11-3
ASSPAGTVNSPLD
>TRBJ2-1|TRBV7-2
ASSSTSGANEQF
>TRBJ2-1|TRBV7-2
ASSPGTGGPYNEQF
>TRBJ2-1|TRBV7-8
ASSLEGASGIQNEQF
>TRBJ2-7|TRBV5-4
ASSLSWAGSYEQY
>TRBJ1-2|TRBV12-3/TRBV12-4
ASSLLGAGGYT
>TRBJ2-6|TRBV19
ASSTGPALANVLT
>TRBJ2-1|TRBV6-6
ASIMQGPMSDEQF
>TRBJ2-1|TRBV20-1
SARAHRRQAPYNEQF
>TRBJ2-3|TRBV7-2
ASSLVGGGSTDTQY
>TRBJ2-1|TRBV5-4
ASSPPGWEGLVNNEQF
>TRBJ1-1|TRBV7-8
ASSSFSSGNTEAF
>TRBJ2-3|TRBV4-1
ASSVRLAGFTDTQY